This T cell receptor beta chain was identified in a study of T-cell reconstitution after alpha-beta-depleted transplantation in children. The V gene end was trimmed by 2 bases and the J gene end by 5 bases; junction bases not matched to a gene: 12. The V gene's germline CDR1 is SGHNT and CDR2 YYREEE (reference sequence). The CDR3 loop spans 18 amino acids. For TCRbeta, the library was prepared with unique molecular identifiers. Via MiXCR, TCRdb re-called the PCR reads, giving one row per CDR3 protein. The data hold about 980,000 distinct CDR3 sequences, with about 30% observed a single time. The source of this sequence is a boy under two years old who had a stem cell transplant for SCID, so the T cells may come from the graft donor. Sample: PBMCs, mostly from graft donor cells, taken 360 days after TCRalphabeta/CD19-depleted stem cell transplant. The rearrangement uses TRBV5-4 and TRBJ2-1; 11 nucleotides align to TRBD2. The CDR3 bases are TGTGCCAGCAGCTTTGCCCGTAGCGGGGGGGCGAGGAACAATGAGCAGTTCTTC. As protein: CASSFARSGGARNNEQFF. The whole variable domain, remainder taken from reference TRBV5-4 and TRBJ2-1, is ETGVTQSPTHLIKTRGQQVTLRCSSQSGHNTVSWYQQALGQGPQFIFQYYREEENGRGNFPPRFSGLQFPNYSSELNVNALELDDSALYLCASSFARSGGARNNEQFFGPGTRLTVL.